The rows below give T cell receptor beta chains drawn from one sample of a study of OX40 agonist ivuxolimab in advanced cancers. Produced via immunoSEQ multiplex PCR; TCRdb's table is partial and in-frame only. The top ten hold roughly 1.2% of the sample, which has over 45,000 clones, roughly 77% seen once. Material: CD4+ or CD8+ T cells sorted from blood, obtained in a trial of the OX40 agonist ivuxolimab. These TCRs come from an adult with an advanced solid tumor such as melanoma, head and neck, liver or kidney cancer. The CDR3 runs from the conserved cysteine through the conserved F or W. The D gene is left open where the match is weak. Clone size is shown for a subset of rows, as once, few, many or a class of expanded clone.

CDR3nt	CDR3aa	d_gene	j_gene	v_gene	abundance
TGTGCCAGCTCATCCGGACGGGACACCATATATTTT	CASSSGRDTIYF	NA	TRBJ1-3	TRBV18	many
TGCGCCAGCAGCTTGCCGGGAGACAATGAGCAGTTCTTC	CASSLPGDNEQFF	NA	TRBJ2-1	TRBV5-1	NA
TGCGCCAGCACCGTGGACGGTAATCAGCCCCAGCATTTT	CASTVDGNQPQHF	NA	TRBJ1-5	TRBV10-2	NA
TGTGCCAGCAGCTCGGCGGGGACTAGGGGGCTCAATGAGCAGTTCTTC	CASSSAGTRGLNEQFF	NA	TRBJ2-1	TRBV5-4	NA
TGTGCCAGCAGTTACGGGGGACTCCGGTCGGGTTTCGAGTACTTC	CASSYGGLRSGFEYF	NA	TRBJ2-5	TRBV6-6	NA
TGTGCCAGCAGCTCCCAGGGGACAGGGGGCGGCGAGCAGTACTTC	CASSSQGTGGGEQYF	TRBD1	TRBJ2-7	TRBV11-3	NA
TGTGCCAGCAGTTCCCCTTTAAGGACTAGCAACAATGAGCAGTTCTTC	CASSSPLRTSNNEQFF	TRBD2	TRBJ2-1	TRBV7-6	NA
TGTGCCAGCAGCTTTCAGGGGAGTCAGCCCCAGCATTTT	CASSFQGSQPQHF	NA	TRBJ1-5	TRBV11-2	NA
TGCAGCGTCTCTCGCCAGGATACCTACGAGCAGTACTTC	CSVSRQDTYEQYF	NA	TRBJ2-7	TRBV29-1	NA
TGTGCCAGCAGCAGGACAGGGGGGTTTAACACTGAAGCTTTCTTT	CASSRTGGFNTEAFF	TRBD1	TRBJ1-1	TRBV25-1	NA
TGTGCCAGCAGAGCGACAGGGGGAAACTATGGCTACACCTTC	CASRATGGNYGYTF	TRBD1	TRBJ1-2	TRBV6-4	NA
TGCGCCAGCAGCGTATCGGGCGGGAGCCTTTCCTACGAGCAGTACTTC	CASSVSGGSLSYEQYF	TRBD2	TRBJ2-7	TRBV5-1	NA
TGTGCCTGGACGGGACAGGGAACTCAGCCCCAGCATTTT	CAWTGQGTQPQHF	TRBD1	TRBJ1-5	TRBV30	NA
TGTGCCAGCAGTTACTCGAAGGGGGAGCAGTACTTC	CASSYSKGEQYF	NA	TRBJ2-7	TRBV6-6	few
TGTGCCAGCAGTTCCGGCCTCACAGGGCCCAGGGAGCAGTTCTTC	CASSSGLTGPREQFF	NA	TRBJ2-1	TRBV27	NA
TGTGCCAGCAGCCAAGCTCGTGGGGACGAGACCCAGTACTTC	CASSQARGDETQYF	NA	TRBJ2-5	TRBV4-2	NA
TGTGCCAGCAGTTATTACGGCACGGGAGGGGGCACTGAAGCTTTCTTT	CASSYYGTGGGTEAFF	NA	TRBJ1-1	TRBV27	NA
TGTGCCTGGAGGGGTGGGGGTATTCATAATTCACCCCTCCACTTT	CAWRGGGIHNSPLHF	NA	TRBJ1-6	TRBV30	NA
TGTGCCAGCAGTAGGACTACTGGGGGTTCCTACGAGCAGTACTTC	CASSRTTGGSYEQYF	NA	TRBJ2-7	TRBV27	NA
TGTGCCAGCAGCCAAGGTAGGGACCTTCAAATCTACGAGCAGTACTTC	CASSQGRDLQIYEQYF	NA	TRBJ2-7	TRBV4-2	NA
TGTGCCAGTAGTCCCCAGGACAGGCAAGAGACCCAGTACTTC	CASSPQDRQETQYF	TRBD1	TRBJ2-5	TRBV19	NA
TGTGCCAGCAGTCCACAGGGCGGGAGTAGCTCTGGGGCCAACGTCCTGACTTTC	CASSPQGGSSSGANVLTF	NA	TRBJ2-6	TRBV28	NA
TGCGCCAGCAGATCAGTAGGGGGGGGGATCTACGAGCAGTACTTC	CASRSVGGGIYEQYF	NA	TRBJ2-7	TRBV4-1	NA